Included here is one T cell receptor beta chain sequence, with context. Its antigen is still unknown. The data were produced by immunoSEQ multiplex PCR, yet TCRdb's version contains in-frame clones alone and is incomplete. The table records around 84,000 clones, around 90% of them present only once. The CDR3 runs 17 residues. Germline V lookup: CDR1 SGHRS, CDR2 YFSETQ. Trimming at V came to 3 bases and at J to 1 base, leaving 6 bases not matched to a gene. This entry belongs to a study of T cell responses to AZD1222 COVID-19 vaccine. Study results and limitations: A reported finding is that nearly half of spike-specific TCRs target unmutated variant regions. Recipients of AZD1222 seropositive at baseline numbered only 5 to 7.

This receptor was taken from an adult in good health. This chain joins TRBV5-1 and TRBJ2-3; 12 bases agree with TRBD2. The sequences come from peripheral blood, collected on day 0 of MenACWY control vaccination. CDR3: CASSSRLAGARTDTQYF. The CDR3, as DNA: TGCGCCAGCAGCTCTCGACTAGCGGGGGCCCGCACAGATACGCAGTATTTT. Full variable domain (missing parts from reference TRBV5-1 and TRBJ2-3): KAGVTQTPRYLIKTRGQQVTLSCSPISGHRSVSWYQQTPGQGLQFLFEYFSETQRNKGNFPGRFSGRQFSNSRSEMNVSTLELGDSALYLCASSSRLAGARTDTQYFGPGTRLTVL.